The 32 T cell receptor beta chains presented below share a single source sample, sequenced in a study of cytomegalovirus exposure and HLA in healthy donors. PCR employed 60 Vbeta and 13 Jbeta primers. Produced via immunoSEQ multiplex PCR; TCRdb's table is partial and in-frame only. The data show 160,000 or so clones, around 77% seen once. The source material was PBMCs. The receptors shown here come from a man in his sixties in good health and CMV-seronegative.

J is TRBJ2-5 and V is TRBV10-3, with 7 positions matching TRBD2. The J call may be wrong; the DNA end is better matched by TRBJ2-7. Per the germline V gene, CDR1 is ENHRY and CDR2 is SYGVKD. The CDR3 loop spans 14 amino acids. The CDR3 DNA sequence: TGTGCCACCCGGCCCCGGGGGGATTCCTACGAGCAGTACTTC. Its protein is CATRPRGDSYEQYF.

The genes are TRBV27 and TRBJ2-7, with 11 bases lining up with TRBD2. Trimming at V came to 4 bases and at J to 3 bases, leaving 5 bases not matched to a gene. Germline V gene lookup returns CDR1 MNHEY and CDR2 SMNVEV (reference sequence). The CDR3 covers 15 residues. The CDR3 sequence is CASSSGTSGFYEQYF. The CDR3 DNA sequence: TGTGCCAGCAGTTCCGGGACTAGCGGCTTCTACGAGCAGTACTTC.

The chain links TRBV7-7 to TRBJ2-1; no clear D. Trimming left V 3 bases short and J 4 bases short, with 10 bases between. The CDR3 is 14 residues long. Germline V gene lookup returns CDR1 SSHAT and CDR2 FNYEAQ (reference sequence). DNA for the CDR3: TGTGCCAGCAGCTTTAGTGGGCAATACAATGAGCAGTTCTTC. Residues: CASSFSGQYNEQFF.

The chain recombines TRBV10-3 with TRBJ1-1; 9 positions match TRBD1. The CDR3 loop spans 15 amino acids. The germline gives CDR1 ENHRY, CDR2 SYGVKD. The J segment lost 0 bases and the V segment lost 2 bases, leaving 1 base of the junction unmatched. The CDR3, as DNA: TGTGCCATCAGTGAGGGGACAGGGCTGAACACTGAAGCTTTCTTT. Protein product: CAISEGTGLNTEAFF.

The rearrangement uses TRBV25-1 and TRBJ2-1; D is undetermined. CDR1 is MGHDK and CDR2 is SYGVNS in the germline V gene. V was shortened by 7 bases and J by 8 bases, with 15 bases between the two germline ends. CDR3 length: 13 amino acids. CDR3 sequence (DNA): TGTGCCAGCATGAGGAGTGGAGTCGATGAGCAGTTCTTC. This gives the protein CASMRSGVDEQFF.

This clone has a single count. The V call is TRBV5-5, the J call TRBJ1-5; D is perhaps TRBD1 (6 bases). The CDR3 consists of 13 residues. The V end was cut by 0 bases, the J end by 7 bases, with 8 bases between. The germline V gene has CDR1 SGHKS and CDR2 YYEKEE (reference sequence). Here the CDR3 DNA reads TGTGCCAGCAGCTTGGCAGGGGACCAGCCCCAGCATTTT. It yields the protein CASSLAGDQPQHF.

The genes are TRBV5-1 and TRBJ2-1; TRBD1 aligns across 9 bases. The CDR3 contains 17 residues. V gave up 0 bases and J gave up 1 base; unmatched junction bases: 5. CDR1 and CDR2 (germline): SGHRS, YFSETQ. CDR3 coding DNA: TGCGCCAGCAGCTTGGCCAAGGGACAGGGTTCCTACAATGAGCAGTTCTTC. The encoded protein is CASSLAKGQGSYNEQFF.

This clone was observed once. This rearrangement joins TRBV18 to TRBJ2-2, with D unresolved. From germline, CDR1 is KGHSH and CDR2 LQKENI. Trimming cost V 4 bases and J 0 bases, with 9 bases left between them. This CDR3 is built from 15 residues. The CDR3 DNA reads as TGTGCCAGCTCACGGGCAGAGACGAACACCGGGGAGCTGTTTTTT. It yields the protein CASSRAETNTGELFF. The whole variable domain, filled in from reference TRBV18 and TRBJ2-2, reads NAGVMQNPRHLVRRRGQEARLRCSPMKGHSHVYWYRQLPEEGLKFMVYLQKENIIDESGMPKERFSAEFPKEGPSILRIQQVVRGDSAAYFCASSRAETNTGELFFGEGSRLTVL.

The chain couples TRBV28 to TRBJ2-6, with 7 bases fitting TRBD1. The CDR3 is 18 amino acids. Germline V lookup: CDR1 MDHEN, CDR2 SYDVKM. Germline trimming cut 2 bases from V and 1 base from J; bases unmatched to any gene: 8. The CDR3 DNA follows: TGTGCCAGCAGTTTAGATCTGGGCAGGGGGTCTGGGGCCAACGTCCTGACTTTC. Encoded protein: CASSLDLGRGSGANVLTF.

The V gene is TRBV7-9, the J gene TRBJ2-5; 7 bases are shared with TRBD1. The CDR3 sequence is 15 residues long. The V and J ends lost 5 bases and 2 bases, in that order; junction bases with no gene match: 8. The V gene's germline CDR1 is SEHNR and CDR2 FQNEAQ (reference sequence). For the CDR3, the DNA is TGTGCCAGCAGCATTTCTACAGGGGCGCAAGAGACCCAGTACTTC. This sequence encodes CASSISTGAQETQYF.

This CDR3 is CASSPPAGGSTDTQYF. The CDR3 coding sequence is TGCGCCAGCAGCCCCCCAGCGGGAGGGAGCACAGATACGCAGTATTTT. V usage is TRBV4-3 and J usage is TRBJ2-3; 10 positions match TRBD2. V dropped 4 bases and J dropped 0; count of bases not matched to a gene: 4. Germline V lookup: CDR1 LGHNA, CDR2 YSLEER. This CDR3 comprises 16 residues.

The chain links TRBV9 to TRBJ2-3; 9 bases fit TRBD1. CDR1 and CDR2 (germline): SGDLS, YYNGEE. V was pared by 1 base and J by 6 bases, with 6 bases of the junction left unmatched. This CDR3 region has 15 residues. The CDR3 sequence is CASSVTGGEDDTQYF. DNA for the CDR3: TGTGCCAGCAGCGTAACAGGGGGCGAGGATGATACGCAGTATTTT.

The chain has TRBV19 and TRBJ2-7; 7 bases match TRBD2. CDR3 length: 14 residues. CDR1 is LNHDA, CDR2 SQIVND, per germline (reference sequence). After removal of 4 bases from V and 2 bases from J, the junction contained 5 bases not matched to a gene. The CDR3 bases are TGTGCCAGTAGTACAGCGGGATCTACCTACGAGCAGTACTTC. It translates to CASSTAGSTYEQYF.

This sequence joins TRBV5-6 and TRBJ1-5; 7 bases align to TRBD1. CDR1 is SGHDT, CDR2 YYEEEE, per germline. J was trimmed by 0 bases and V by 5 bases; bases with no gene match: 8. This CDR3 is 16 amino acids long. The CDR3 sequence is CASRPWDRHSNQPQHF. DNA of the CDR3: TGTGCCAGCAGACCATGGGACAGACATAGCAATCAGCCCCAGCATTTT. The variable domain in full, with the rest retrieved from reference TRBV5-6 and TRBJ1-5, is DAGVTQSPTHLIKTRGQQVTLRCSPKSGHDTVSWYQQALGQGPQFIFQYYEEEERQRGNFPDRFSGHQFPNYSSELNVNALLLGDSALYLCASRPWDRHSNQPQHFGDGTRLSIL.

The sample holds one count of this clone. The chain joins TRBV5-1 to TRBJ1-1; 7 bases map to TRBD1. This CDR3 has 16 amino acids. Germline V lookup: CDR1 SGHRS, CDR2 YFSETQ. J gave up 1 base and V 4 bases, and 10 bases lay outside the gene matches. In DNA, the CDR3 is TGCGCCAGCAGCACAAAACCCGGGACAGAGAACACTGAAGCTTTCTTT. The encoded protein is CASSTKPGTENTEAFF.

The chain combines TRBV6-1 with TRBJ1-4, with 7 bases fitting TRBD1. V shed 5 bases and J 7 bases; nucleotides not matched to a gene: 7. Germline assignment: CDR1 MNHNS and CDR2 SASEGT. This CDR3 is 14 amino acids long. The CDR3 DNA follows: TGTGCCAGCAGTAAGACAGGGAGTGGTGAAAAACTGTTTTTT. Translating gives CASSKTGSGEKLFF.

This clone has a single count. The gene calls are TRBV5-6 and TRBJ2-3; 7 bases align to TRBD2. V gave up 4 bases and J gave up 5 bases; unmatched junction bases: 7. This CDR3 is 14 amino acids long. Germline lookup yields CDR1 SGHDT and CDR2 YYEEEE. CDR3 in DNA: TGTGCCAGCAGCCCCTTGGGGAGGGAAGATACGCAGTATTTT. It specifies CASSPLGREDTQYF.

The table lists this clone with a few counts. The chain is built from TRBV28 and TRBJ1-2, with 10 nucleotides matching TRBD1. After removal of 4 bases from V and 3 bases from J, the junction contained 11 bases not matched to a gene. Germline V gene sequence: CDR1 MDHEN, CDR2 SYDVKM. The CDR3 loop spans 17 amino acids. In nucleotides, the CDR3 is TGTGCCAGCAGTTCGGAGCGGACAGGGGGAAAGGACTATGGCTACACCTTC. Residues: CASSSERTGGKDYGYTF.

V is TRBV9 and J is TRBJ1-4; D is perhaps TRBD1 (6 bases). Germline V CDR1 and CDR2: SGDLS, YYNGEE. The V end lost 0 bases, the J end lost 5 bases, and 14 bases lay between the germline ends. CDR3 length: 16 amino acids. CDR3 bases: TGTGCCAGCAGCGTAGCTTCGGACAGATCAAATGAAAAACTGTTTTTT. This codes for CASSVASDRSNEKLFF. Variable domain in full (rest from reference TRBV9 and TRBJ1-4): DSGVTQTPKHLITATGQRVTLRCSPRSGDLSVYWYQQSLDQGLQFLIQYYNGEERAKGNILERFSAQQFPDLHSELNLSSLELGDSALYFCASSVASDRSNEKLFFGSGTQLSVL.

The CDR3 nucleotides read TGCGCCAGCAGCTTGGCGTTGCAGGGTGGGGAAAAACTGTTTTTT. It codes for CASSLALQGGEKLFF. This chain uses TRBV5-1 with TRBJ1-4, with D possibly TRBD1 on 5 matching bases. V was clipped by 0 bases and J by 8 bases, with 14 bases between them. This CDR3 spans 15 amino acids. Per the germline V gene, CDR1 is SGHRS and CDR2 is YFSETQ.

The chain joins TRBV4-3 to TRBJ2-5; no definite D call. V lost 0 bases to trimming and J lost 1 base, with 9 bases between them. Germline V lookup: CDR1 LGHNA, CDR2 YSLEER. This CDR3 spans 15 amino acids. The CDR3 loop is CASSQDFLGQETQYF. In DNA form, the CDR3 reads TGCGCCAGCAGCCAAGATTTTCTCGGCCAAGAGACCCAGTACTTC.

The J gene is TRBJ2-5, the V gene TRBV29-1; perhaps TRBD1 as D (5 bases). Germline values: CDR1 SQVTM, CDR2 ANQGSEA. The CDR3 runs 13 residues. V lost 1 base to trimming and J lost 6 bases, with 12 bases between them. The CDR3 bases are TGCAGCGTTGAAGGCAGGGTTGAACAGACCCAGTACTTC. Encoded protein: CSVEGRVEQTQYF.

The genes are TRBV12-2 and TRBJ1-3. TRBV12-2 corresponds to a pseudogene. The CDR3 has 17 amino acids. The CDR3 DNA follows: TGTGCAAGTCGCCCCCTTCGGGGGGACAACTCTGGAAACACCATATATTTT. As protein: CASRPLRGDNSGNTIYF.

The chain carries TRBV6-5 and TRBJ1-4; D call uncertain. The CDR3 has 15 residues. CDR1 and CDR2 from the germline V gene are MNHEY and SVGAGI. V lost 6 bases and J lost 0, with 11 bases in between. The CDR3 is CASRVRHATNEKLFF. The CDR3, as DNA: TGTGCCAGCAGAGTCCGACACGCAACTAATGAAAAACTGTTTTTT.

The chain links TRBV27 to TRBJ2-7; 8 positions agree with TRBD1. CDR3 length equals 14 residues. Per germline, CDR1 MNHEY and CDR2 SMNVEV (reference sequence). Trimming at V came to 8 bases and at J to 4 bases, leaving 10 bases not matched to a gene. This chain's CDR3 is CASGEDRVGYEQYF. The CDR3 nucleotides are TGTGCCAGCGGTGAGGACAGGGTCGGATACGAGCAGTACTTC.

A word on this clone: One end of the junction is discordant with germline, which a read error may explain. The rearrangement links TRBV7-9 to TRBJ2-5; TRBD1 is a possible D gene (6 bases). Germline V gene data show CDR1 as SEHNR and CDR2 as FQNEAQ (reference sequence). The length of the CDR3 is 14 residues. The CDR3 region is CASSMRQEAETRYF. The DNA for the CDR3 is TGTGCCAGCAGCATGCGACAGGAGGCGGAGACCCGGTACTTC.

This clone was found once. The chain combines TRBV9 with TRBJ1-4; D unresolved. The CDR3 runs to 15 residues. V was shortened by 4 bases and J by 7 bases, with 17 bases between the two germline ends. CDR1 is SGDLS and CDR2 is YYNGEE in the germline V gene. The CDR3 is CASSPRAHGGEKLFF. The CDR3 DNA follows: TGTGCCAGCAGCCCTCGGGCCCATGGAGGTGAAAAACTGTTTTTT.

The chain couples TRBV6-1 to TRBJ1-6; 7 bases are a match to TRBD1. Per germline, CDR1 MNHNS and CDR2 SASEGT. V was clipped by 8 bases and J by 1 base; unmatched bases: 11. The CDR3 runs to 17 residues. The CDR3 coding sequence is TGTGCCAGCGGTGGGACAGTCGAAAGTTCCTATAATTCACCCCTCCACTTT. It specifies CASGGTVESSYNSPLHF.

The sample holds a few counts of this clone. The genes are TRBV28 and TRBJ2-1; D is possibly TRBD2 (5 bases). The length of the CDR3 is 14 residues. Germline-derived CDR1 and CDR2 are MDHEN and SYDVKM. V was clipped by 3 bases and J by 0 bases, with 6 bases between them. CDR3 DNA sequence: TGTGCCAGCAGTTTGGAGGTCTCCTACAATGAGCAGTTCTTC. Protein product: CASSLEVSYNEQFF.

The chain combines TRBV11-2 with TRBJ2-5; 7 bases are shared with TRBD1. The CDR3 totals 15 residues. V lost 1 base to trimming and J lost 7 bases; unmatched junction nucleotides: 9. Germline CDR1 reads SGHAT; CDR2 reads FQNNGV. CDR3 nucleotides: TGTGCCAGCAGCTTAGTGACAGGGCGCTCGGGGACCCAGTACTTC. This sequence encodes CASSLVTGRSGTQYF.

This clone was seen a single time. Within the sample, other DNA sequences also encode this same CDR3. The rearrangement uses TRBV27 and TRBJ2-7; TRBD2 agrees at 14 bases. The V gene's germline CDR1 is MNHEY and CDR2 SMNVEV (reference sequence). V lost 6 bases and J lost 3; bases outside the gene matches: 4. This CDR3 comprises 15 residues. CDR3 coding DNA: TGTGCCAGCAGCTCGGGACTAGCGGGAGACTACGAGCAGTACTTC. As protein: CASSSGLAGDYEQYF.

J is TRBJ2-3 and V is TRBV28; the match to TRBD2 covers 12 bases. CDR3 length: 16 residues. V lost 6 bases and J lost 1; bases outside the gene matches: 5. The germline CDR1 and CDR2 sequences are MDHEN and SYDVKM. CDR3 sequence reads: CASSRRLAGGTDTQYF. In DNA, the CDR3 is TGTGCCAGCAGCCGACGACTAGCGGGAGGCACAGATACGCAGTATTTT. Combining the CDR3 with reference TRBV28 and TRBJ2-3 gives the whole variable domain DVKVTQSSRYLVKRTGEKVFLECVQDMDHENMFWYRQDPGLGLRLIYFSYDVKMKEKGDIPEGYSVSREKKERFSLILESASTNQTSMYLCASSRRLAGGTDTQYFGPGTRLTVL.